Given below is one T cell receptor beta chain in context. The CDR3 extends over 12 amino acids. V was pared by 7 bases and J by 4 bases, with 12 bases between. Germline CDR1 is SQVTM and CDR2 is ANQGSEA. This sample is drawn from a study of blood T cell repertoires in COVID-19. Across the study: Some COVID-19 samples were acute and others convalescent; all came from the United States, Italy and Spain. T cells, B-cell-depleted T cells, or PBMCs supplied cDNA or gDNA.

Original processing methods: Researchers report that nucleated cell counts were estimated from reference gene primer amplification. Libraries were prepared by immunoSEQ multiplex PCR; TCRdb keeps only in-frame clonotypes and omits some of them. Clonal size and the V and J genes are those of that table, whereas D and trimming came from the DNA. The sample carries 120,000 or so clones, roughly 87% recorded once. This receptor was taken from a human donor in a cohort sampled during active COVID-19. Specimen: peripheral blood. The V and J genes are TRBV29-1 and TRBJ2-3, with D possibly being TRBD2 (7 bases). This CDR3 is CSAGRGSDTQYF. CDR3 bases: TGCAGCGCTGGGAGGGGGTCAGATACGCAGTATTTT.